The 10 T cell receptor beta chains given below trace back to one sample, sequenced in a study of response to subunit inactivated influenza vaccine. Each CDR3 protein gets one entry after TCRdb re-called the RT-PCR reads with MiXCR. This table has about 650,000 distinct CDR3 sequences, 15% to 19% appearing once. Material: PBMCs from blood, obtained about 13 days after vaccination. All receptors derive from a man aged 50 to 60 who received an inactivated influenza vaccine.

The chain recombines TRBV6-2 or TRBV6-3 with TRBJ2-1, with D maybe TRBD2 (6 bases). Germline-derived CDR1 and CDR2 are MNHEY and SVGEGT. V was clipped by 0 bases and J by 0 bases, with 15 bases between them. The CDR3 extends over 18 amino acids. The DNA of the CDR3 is TGTGCCAGCAGTTACTCGACCGGGGGACTTAGCTCCTACAATGAGCAGTTCTTC. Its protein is CASSYSTGGLSSYNEQFF.

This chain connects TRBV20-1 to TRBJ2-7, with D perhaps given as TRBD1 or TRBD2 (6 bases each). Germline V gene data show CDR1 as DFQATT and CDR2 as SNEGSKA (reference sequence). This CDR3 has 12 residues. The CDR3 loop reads CSGGQDTYEQYF. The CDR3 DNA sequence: TGCAGCGGGGGCCAGGATACGTACGAGCAGTACTTC.

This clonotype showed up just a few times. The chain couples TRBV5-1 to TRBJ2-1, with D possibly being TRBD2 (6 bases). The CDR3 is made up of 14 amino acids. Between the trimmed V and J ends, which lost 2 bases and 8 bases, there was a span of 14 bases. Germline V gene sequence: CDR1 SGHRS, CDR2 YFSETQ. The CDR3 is CASSFLHGDYEQFF. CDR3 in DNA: TGCGCCAGCAGCTTTCTACATGGGGACTATGAGCAGTTCTTC.

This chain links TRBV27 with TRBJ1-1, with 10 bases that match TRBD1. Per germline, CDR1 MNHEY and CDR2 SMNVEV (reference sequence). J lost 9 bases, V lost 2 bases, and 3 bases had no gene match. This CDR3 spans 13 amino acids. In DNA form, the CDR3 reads TGTGCCAGCAGTTTAATGACAGGGGGCCAAGCTTTCTTT. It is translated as CASSLMTGGQAFF.

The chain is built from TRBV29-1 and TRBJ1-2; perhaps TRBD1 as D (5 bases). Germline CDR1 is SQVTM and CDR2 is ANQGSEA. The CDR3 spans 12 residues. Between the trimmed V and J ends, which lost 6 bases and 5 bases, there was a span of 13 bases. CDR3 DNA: TGCAGCGTAACCGGGACGGAGTATGGCTACACCTTC. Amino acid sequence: CSVTGTEYGYTF.

The CDR3 DNA is TGTGCCAGCAGTATCTGGACTAGCGGGAGGGCGAATGAGCAGTTCTTC. Its protein product is CASSIWTSGRANEQFF. The rearrangement joins TRBV6-2 or TRBV6-3 to TRBJ2-1, with 15 positions matching TRBD2. The CDR3 contains 16 residues. Germline-derived CDR1 and CDR2 are MNHEY and SVGEGT. The V segment lost 5 bases and the J segment 7 bases; nucleotides outside the gene matches: 6.

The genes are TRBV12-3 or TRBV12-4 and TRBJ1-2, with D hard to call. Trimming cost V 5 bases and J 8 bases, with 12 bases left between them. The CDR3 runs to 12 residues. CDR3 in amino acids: CASSRWDLGYTF. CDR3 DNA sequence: TGTGCCAGCAGTCGTTGGGATCTAGGCTACACCTTC.

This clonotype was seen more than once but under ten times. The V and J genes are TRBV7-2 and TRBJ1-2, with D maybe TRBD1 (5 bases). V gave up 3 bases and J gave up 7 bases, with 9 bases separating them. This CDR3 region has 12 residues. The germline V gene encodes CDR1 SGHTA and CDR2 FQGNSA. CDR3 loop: CASSLTAIGYTF. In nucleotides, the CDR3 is TGTGCCAGCAGCTTGACAGCGATTGGCTACACCTTC.

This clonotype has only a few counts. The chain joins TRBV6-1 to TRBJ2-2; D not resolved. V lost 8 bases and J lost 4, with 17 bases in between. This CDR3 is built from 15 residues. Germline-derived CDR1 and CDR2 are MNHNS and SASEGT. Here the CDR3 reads CASDPPARGTGELFF. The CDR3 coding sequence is TGTGCCAGCGACCCTCCCGCGCGTGGCACCGGGGAGCTGTTTTTT.

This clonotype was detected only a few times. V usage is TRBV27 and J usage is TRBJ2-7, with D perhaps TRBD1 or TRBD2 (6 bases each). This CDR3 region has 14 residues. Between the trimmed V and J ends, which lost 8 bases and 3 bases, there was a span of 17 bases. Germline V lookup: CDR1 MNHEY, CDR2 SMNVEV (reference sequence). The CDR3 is CASGLPRGGYEQYF. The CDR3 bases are TGTGCCAGCGGCCTTCCCAGGGGAGGCTACGAGCAGTACTTC.